The T cell receptor (beta chain) described here comes from a study of early T cells in non-severe SARS-CoV-2 infection. This CDR3 has 14 residues. V lost 5 bases and J lost 7, with 12 bases in between. Germline CDR1 reads KGHSH; CDR2 reads LQKENI. Individual cDNA molecules were tagged with unique molecular identifiers, the study reported. TCRdb re-analysed the 5' RACE reads in MiXCR, keeping a single row per CDR3 protein. This table has about 80,000 distinct CDR3 sequences, about an eighth appearing once. This clonotype was seen many times. The sample taken for sequencing was whole blood. This TCR derives from an adult who was a healthcare worker with PCR-confirmed SARS-CoV-2 infection or an uninfected control (not recorded which). The chain has TRBV18 and TRBJ1-6, with D unresolved. CDR3 amino acids: CASSESSLNSPLHF. The CDR3 bases are TGTGCCAGCTCAGAGTCCTCTTTAAATTCACCCCTCCACTTT.